This T cell receptor (beta chain) originates from a study of cytomegalovirus exposure and HLA in healthy donors. Overall study findings and caveats: Sequencing likely caused a cluster of highly shared sequence variants.

Participants comprised healthy donors of bone marrow. A multiplex PCR was run with 60 Vbeta primers and 13 Jbeta primers. Sequencing was performed with immunoSEQ multiplex PCR; in TCRdb, only in-frame clones are kept and a portion is missing. The sample has around 190,000 clones, about 77% seen once. For this clone: Its antigen remains unidentified.

The germline V and J ends were trimmed by 0 bases and 7 bases, with 18 bases remaining between them. The CDR3 is 16 amino acids. The germline CDR1 and CDR2 sequences are ENHRY and SYGVKD. This TCR derives from a man in his thirties or forties in good health and CMV-seropositive. The sequencing input was PBMCs. The chain uses TRBV10-3 and TRBJ1-2; D perhaps matches TRBD1 (5 bases). CDR3 sequence: CAISESQGYGLSGYTF. CDR3 sequence (DNA): TGTGCCATCAGTGAGTCCCAGGGATATGGTCTAAGTGGCTACACCTTC.